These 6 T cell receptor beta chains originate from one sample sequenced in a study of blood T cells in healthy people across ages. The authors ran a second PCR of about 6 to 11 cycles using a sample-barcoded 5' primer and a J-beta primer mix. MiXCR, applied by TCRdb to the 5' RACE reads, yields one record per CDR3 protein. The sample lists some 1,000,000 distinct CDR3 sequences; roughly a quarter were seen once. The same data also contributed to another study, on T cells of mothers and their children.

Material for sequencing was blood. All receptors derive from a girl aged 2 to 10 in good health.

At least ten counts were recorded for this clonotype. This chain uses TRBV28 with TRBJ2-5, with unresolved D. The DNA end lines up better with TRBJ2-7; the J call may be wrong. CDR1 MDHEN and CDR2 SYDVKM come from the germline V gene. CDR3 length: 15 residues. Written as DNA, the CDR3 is TGTGCCAGCAGCTTAACGGGCCAGCGCCTCTACGAGCAGTACTTC. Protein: CASSLTGQRLYEQYF.

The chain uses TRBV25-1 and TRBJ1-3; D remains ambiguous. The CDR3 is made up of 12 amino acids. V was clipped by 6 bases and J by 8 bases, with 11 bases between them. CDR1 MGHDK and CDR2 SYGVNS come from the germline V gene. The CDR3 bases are TGTGCCAGCAGCCGAGGGTTGCACACCATATATTTT. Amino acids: CASSRGLHTIYF.

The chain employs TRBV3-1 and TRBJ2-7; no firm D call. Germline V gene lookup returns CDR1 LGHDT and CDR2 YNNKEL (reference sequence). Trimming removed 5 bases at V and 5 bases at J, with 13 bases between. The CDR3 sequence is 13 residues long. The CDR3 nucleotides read TGTGCCAGCAGCGAGGCGGCTTTTGACGAGCAGTACTTC. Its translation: CASSEAAFDEQYF.

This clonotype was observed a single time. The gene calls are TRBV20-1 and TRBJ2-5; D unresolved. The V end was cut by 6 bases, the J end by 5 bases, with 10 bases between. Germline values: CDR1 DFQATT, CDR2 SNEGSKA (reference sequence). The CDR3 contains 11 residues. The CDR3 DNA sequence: TGCAGTGCCCACTTGGGGGAGACCCAGTACTTC. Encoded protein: CSAHLGETQYF.

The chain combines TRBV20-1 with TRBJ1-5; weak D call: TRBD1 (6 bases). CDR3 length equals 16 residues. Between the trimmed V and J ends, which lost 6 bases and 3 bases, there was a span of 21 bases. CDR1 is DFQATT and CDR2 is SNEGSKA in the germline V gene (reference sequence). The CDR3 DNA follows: TGCAGTGCGCTGGACAGTCGAGATACCTACAATCAGCCCCAGCATTTT. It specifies CSALDSRDTYNQPQHF.

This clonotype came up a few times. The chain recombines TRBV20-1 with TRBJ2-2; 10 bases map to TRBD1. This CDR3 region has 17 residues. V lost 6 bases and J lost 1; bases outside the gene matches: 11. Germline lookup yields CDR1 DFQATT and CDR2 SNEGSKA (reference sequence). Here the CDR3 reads CSAGTGASKKNTGELFF. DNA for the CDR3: TGCAGTGCCGGGACAGGGGCCTCAAAAAAGAACACCGGGGAGCTGTTTTTT.